This passage covers 18 T cell receptor beta chains from one sample sequenced in a study of blood T cells in healthy people across ages. Through a sample-barcoded 5' primer and a J-beta primer mix, a second PCR was run for roughly 6 to 12 cycles. One entry per CDR3 protein, called by TCRdb with MiXCR from the 5' RACE reads. Among about 1.8 million distinct CDR3 sequences listed, about 50% were seen once. Specimen: blood. These receptor sequences come from a woman in her thirties or forties in good health.

This chain joins TRBV15 and TRBJ2-7; TRBD1 might be the D (5 bases). The germline gives CDR1 LNHNV, CDR2 YYDKDF (reference sequence). CDR3 size: 12 residues. Trimming took off 1 base at V and 6 bases at J, with 7 bases between the two ends. The CDR3 spells CATSRGQGEQYF. The CDR3 coding sequence is TGTGCCACCAGCAGAGGCCAGGGCGAGCAGTACTTC.

The chain combines TRBV20-1 with TRBJ2-5; 7 nucleotides line up with TRBD2. The CDR3 runs 16 residues. The ends lost 6 bases at V and 1 base at J; junction bases unmatched: 14. Germline-derived CDR1 and CDR2 are DFQATT and SNEGSKA (reference sequence). CDR3 loop: CSAGRGGGPLQETQYF. As DNA, the CDR3 is TGCAGTGCGGGACGCGGGGGAGGCCCACTCCAAGAGACCCAGTACTTC.

The chain has TRBV7-2 and TRBJ1-5; no clear D gene. This CDR3 comprises 15 residues. The ends were cut back, 2 bases at V and 5 bases at J, with 13 bases in the middle. Germline assignment: CDR1 SGHTA and CDR2 FQGNSA. The DNA of the CDR3 is TGTGCCAGCAGCTTATTGGCAGGAGGAGATCAGCCCCAGCATTTT. It specifies CASSLLAGGDQPQHF. Based on the CDR3 plus reference TRBV7-2 and TRBJ1-5, the full variable domain is GAGVSQSPSNKVTEKGKDVELRCDPISGHTALYWYRQSLGQGLEFLIYFQGNSAPDKSGLPSDRFSAERTGGSVSTLTIQRTQQEDSAVYLCASSLLAGGDQPQHFGDGTRLSIL.

The J gene is TRBJ2-3, the V gene TRBV29-1; TRBD2 matches at 8 bases. The germline gives CDR1 SQVTM, CDR2 ANQGSEA. This CDR3 has 14 amino acids. The V segment lost 3 bases and the J segment 5 bases; nucleotides outside the gene matches: 7. The CDR3, as DNA: TGCAGCGTTGATTTAGCGGGGTTGGGAGATACGCAGTATTTT. It encodes CSVDLAGLGDTQYF.

This clonotype was observed a few times. CDR3 protein: CASSSLVVGLAYNEQFF. CDR3 DNA sequence: TGTGCCAGCAGCTCTCTGGTAGTAGGACTAGCCTACAATGAGCAGTTCTTC. The gene calls are TRBV7-2 and TRBJ2-1, with TRBD2 matching over 7 bases. The CDR3 covers 17 residues. V shed 4 bases and J 2 bases; nucleotides not matched to a gene: 11. Germline V gene sequence: CDR1 SGHTA, CDR2 FQGNSA.

The V call is TRBV4-3, the J call TRBJ2-5; unclear D gene. CDR1 is LGHNA and CDR2 is YSLEER in the germline V gene. This CDR3 spans 14 amino acids. The ends were cut back, 1 base at V and 5 bases at J, with 11 bases in the middle. For the CDR3, the DNA is TGCGCCAGCAGCCAAGGAGCGACTGCCGAGACCCAGTACTTC. Translation gives CASSQGATAETQYF.

The rearrangement uses TRBV29-1 and TRBJ2-5; D not certain. The CDR3 has 11 amino acids. With 4 bases removed from V and 5 bases from J, the gap between germline ends came to 8 bases. CDR1 is SQVTM, CDR2 ANQGSEA, per germline. The CDR3 sequence is CSVVVVETQYF. The DNA for the CDR3 is TGCAGCGTTGTTGTGGTTGAGACCCAGTACTTC.

The rearrangement links TRBV5-1 to TRBJ2-7; 10 bases align to TRBD1. The CDR3 extends over 14 amino acids. Trimming took 3 bases from V and 7 from J; bases not matched to a gene: 7. Germline assignment: CDR1 SGHRS and CDR2 YFSETQ. In DNA form, the CDR3 reads TGCGCCAGCAGCTCAGACAGGGGGCTAGGGGAGCAGTACTTC. Protein product: CASSSDRGLGEQYF.

The chain links TRBV7-3 to TRBJ2-3; tentative D call: TRBD1 (5 bases). CDR1 is SGHTA, CDR2 FQGTGA, per germline. Between the trimmed V and J ends, which lost 0 bases and 0 bases, there was a span of 10 bases. The CDR3 has 16 residues. This CDR3 reads CASSLTFRQSTDTQYF. CDR3 bases: TGTGCCAGCAGCTTAACGTTCCGACAGAGCACAGATACGCAGTATTTT.

The chain couples TRBV2 to TRBJ1-4; 7 bases fit TRBD1. Losses at the gene ends were 1 base for V and 7 bases for J; bases not matched to a gene: 3. CDR1 is SNHLY and CDR2 is FYNNEI in the germline V gene. This CDR3 comprises 14 residues. For the CDR3, the DNA is TGTGCCAGCAGTGAAGGGACAGGCTTTGAAAAACTGTTTTTT. Residues: CASSEGTGFEKLFF.

This clonotype showed up just a few times. The V call is TRBV9, the J call TRBJ2-1; D remains unclear. The V gene lost 0 bases and the J gene lost 8 bases, with 9 bases spanning the gap. The CDR3 length is 13 residues. In germline, CDR1 is SGDLS, CDR2 YYNGEE. In nucleotides, the CDR3 is TGTGCCAGCAGCGTAGTAAGTTTCGATGAGCAGTTCTTC. It encodes CASSVVSFDEQFF.

V gene TRBV19 combines with J gene TRBJ2-1; the match to TRBD2 covers 7 bases. CDR1 and CDR2 (germline): LNHDA, SQIVND (reference sequence). The trim removed 4 bases at V and 2 bases at J, leaving 8 bases unmatched. The CDR3 consists of 16 residues. CDR3 nucleotide sequence: TGTGCCAGTAGTACCGATCTTGCGGGGGCCTACAATGAGCAGTTCTTC. This encodes CASSTDLAGAYNEQFF.

This clonotype has just a few counts. The rearrangement uses TRBV12-5 and TRBJ2-7, with D possibly matching TRBD2 (6 bases). Germline V gene sequence: CDR1 LGHNT, CDR2 FRNRAP. This CDR3 contains 17 residues. Trimming stripped 6 bases from V and 1 base from J, with 22 bases between. The CDR3 sequence: CASGPHTCPGVSYEQYF. In DNA, the CDR3 is TGTGCTAGTGGGCCCCACACATGTCCGGGGGTTTCCTACGAGCAGTACTTC.

This chain joins TRBV6-2 or TRBV6-3 and TRBJ1-1; weak D call: TRBD1 (5 bases). Between the trimmed V and J ends, which lost 5 bases and 6 bases, there was a span of 16 bases. Germline assignment: CDR1 MNHEY and CDR2 SVGEGT. The CDR3 has 14 amino acids. CDR3 in amino acids: CASSKGGAAPEAFF. As DNA, the CDR3 is TGTGCCAGCAGTAAAGGTGGGGCAGCCCCTGAAGCTTTCTTT.

This clonotype was found a few times. The V gene is TRBV7-8, the J gene TRBJ1-2, with D hard to call. Germline V lookup: CDR1 SGHVS, CDR2 FQNEAQ. This CDR3 has 13 amino acids. With 5 bases removed from V and 6 bases from J, the gap between germline ends came to 13 bases. In nucleotides, the CDR3 is TGTGCCAGCAGCCCAGAGCTCACTCATGGCTACACCTTC. Its translation is CASSPELTHGYTF.

This clonotype was detected a few times. V usage is TRBV18 and J usage is TRBJ2-1; maybe TRBD2 (6 bases). CDR1 KGHSH and CDR2 LQKENI come from the germline V gene. This CDR3 is built from 14 residues. Trimming removed 6 bases at V and 3 bases at J, with 12 bases between. In DNA form, the CDR3 reads TGTGCCAGCTCCGGGACTTTGAACTACAATGAGCAGTTCTTC. This sequence encodes CASSGTLNYNEQFF.

This clonotype was seen only a few times. The gene calls are TRBV4-1 and TRBJ2-5, with D uncertain. CDR3 size: 15 residues. Trimming pared 2 bases from V and 1 base from J, leaving 11 bases between. The germline CDR1 and CDR2 sequences are MGHRA and YSYEKL. CDR3 coding DNA: TGCGCCAGCAGCCAACAGTACAGCTTCCAAGAGACCCAGTACTTC. The encoded protein is CASSQQYSFQETQYF.

This CDR3 is CSASAAVRETQYF. The DNA of the CDR3 is TGCAGTGCTAGTGCAGCGGTCCGAGAGACCCAGTACTTC. The genes are TRBV20-1 and TRBJ2-5; a possible D gene is TRBD2 (5 bases). V was trimmed by 3 bases and J by 4 bases, leaving 12 bases between them. Germline lookup yields CDR1 DFQATT and CDR2 SNEGSKA (reference sequence). This CDR3 has 13 amino acids.